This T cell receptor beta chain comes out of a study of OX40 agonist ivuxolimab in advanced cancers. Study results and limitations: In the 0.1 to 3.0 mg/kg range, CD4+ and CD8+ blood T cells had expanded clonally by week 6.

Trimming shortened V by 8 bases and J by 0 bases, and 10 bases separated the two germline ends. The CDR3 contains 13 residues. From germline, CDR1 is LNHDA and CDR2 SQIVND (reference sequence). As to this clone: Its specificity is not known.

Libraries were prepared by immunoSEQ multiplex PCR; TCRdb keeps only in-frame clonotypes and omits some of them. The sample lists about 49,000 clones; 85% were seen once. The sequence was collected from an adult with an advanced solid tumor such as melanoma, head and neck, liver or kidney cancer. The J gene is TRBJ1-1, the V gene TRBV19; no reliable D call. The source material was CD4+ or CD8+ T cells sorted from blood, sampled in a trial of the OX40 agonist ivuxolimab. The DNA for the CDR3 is TGTGCCAGTGGACGTTCCATGAACACTGAAGCTTTCTTT. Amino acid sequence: CASGRSMNTEAFF.